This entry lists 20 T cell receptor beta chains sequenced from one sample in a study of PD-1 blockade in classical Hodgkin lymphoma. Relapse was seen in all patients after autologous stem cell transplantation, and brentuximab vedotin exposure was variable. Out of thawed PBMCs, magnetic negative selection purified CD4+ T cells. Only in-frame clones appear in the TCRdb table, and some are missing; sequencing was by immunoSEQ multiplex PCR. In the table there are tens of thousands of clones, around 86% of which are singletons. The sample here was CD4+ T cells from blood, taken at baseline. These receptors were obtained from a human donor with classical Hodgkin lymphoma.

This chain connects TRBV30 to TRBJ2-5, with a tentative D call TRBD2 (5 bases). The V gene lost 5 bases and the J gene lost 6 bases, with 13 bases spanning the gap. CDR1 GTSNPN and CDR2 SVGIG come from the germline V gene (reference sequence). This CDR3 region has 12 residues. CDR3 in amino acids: CAWGRDPKTQYF. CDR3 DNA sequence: TGTGCCTGGGGACGGGATCCGAAGACCCAGTACTTC.

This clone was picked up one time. CDR3 region: CASSRGREANYGYTF. The CDR3 bases are TGTGCCAGCAGCCGGGGGCGGGAAGCTAACTATGGCTACACCTTC. V gene TRBV7-2 combines with J gene TRBJ1-2, with a possible D match to TRBD1 (6 bases). V was clipped by 5 bases and J by 0 bases, with 13 bases between them. Germline V gives CDR1 SGHTA, CDR2 FQGNSA. There are 15 residues in the CDR3.

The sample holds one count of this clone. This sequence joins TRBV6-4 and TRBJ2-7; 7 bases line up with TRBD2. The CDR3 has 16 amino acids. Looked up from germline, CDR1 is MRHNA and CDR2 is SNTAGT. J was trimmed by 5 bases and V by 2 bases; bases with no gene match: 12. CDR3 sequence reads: CASSDGGRDPVHEQYF. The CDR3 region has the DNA TGTGCCAGCAGTGACGGGGGGAGGGATCCTGTCCACGAGCAGTACTTC.

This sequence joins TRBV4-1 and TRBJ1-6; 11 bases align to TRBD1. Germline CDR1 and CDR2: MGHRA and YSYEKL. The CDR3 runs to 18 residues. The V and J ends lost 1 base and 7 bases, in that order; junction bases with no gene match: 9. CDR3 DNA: TGCGCCAGCAGCCAAGGGGCATTAAGGGACAGGGGGAATTCACCCCTCCACTTT. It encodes CASSQGALRDRGNSPLHF.

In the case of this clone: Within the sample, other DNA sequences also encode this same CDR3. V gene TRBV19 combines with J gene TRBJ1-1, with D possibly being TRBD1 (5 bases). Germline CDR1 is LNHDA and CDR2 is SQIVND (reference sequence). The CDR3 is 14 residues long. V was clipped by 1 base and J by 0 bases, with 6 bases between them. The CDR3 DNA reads TGTGCCAGTAGTATAGGGACATTGAACACTGAAGCTTTCTTT. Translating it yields CASSIGTLNTEAFF.

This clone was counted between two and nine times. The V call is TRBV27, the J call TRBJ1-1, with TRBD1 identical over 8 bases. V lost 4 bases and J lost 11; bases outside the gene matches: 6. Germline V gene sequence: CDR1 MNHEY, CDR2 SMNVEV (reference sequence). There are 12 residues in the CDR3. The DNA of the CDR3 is TGTGCCAGCAGTTCCCGGACAGGGATGGCTTTCTTT. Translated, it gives CASSSRTGMAFF.

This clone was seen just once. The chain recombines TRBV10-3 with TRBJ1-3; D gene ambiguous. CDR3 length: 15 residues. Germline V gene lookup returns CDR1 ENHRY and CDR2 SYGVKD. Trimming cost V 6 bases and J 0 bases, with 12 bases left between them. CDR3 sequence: CAIRQQRSSGNTIYF. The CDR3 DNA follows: TGTGCCATCAGACAACAGAGGTCCTCTGGAAACACCATATATTTT.

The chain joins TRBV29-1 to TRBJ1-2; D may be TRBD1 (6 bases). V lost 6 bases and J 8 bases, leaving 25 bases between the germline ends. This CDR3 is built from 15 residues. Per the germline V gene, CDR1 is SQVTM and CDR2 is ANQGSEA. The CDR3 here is CSVATGTPQRGGYTF. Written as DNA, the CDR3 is TGCAGCGTGGCCACCGGGACACCCCAAAGGGGCGGCTACACCTTC. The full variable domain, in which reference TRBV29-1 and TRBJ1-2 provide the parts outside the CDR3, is SAVISQKPSRDICQRGTSLTIQCQVDSQVTMMFWYRQQPGQSLTLIATANQGSEATYESGFVIDKFPISRPNLTFSTLTVSNMSPEDSSIYLCSVATGTPQRGGYTFGSGTRLTVV.

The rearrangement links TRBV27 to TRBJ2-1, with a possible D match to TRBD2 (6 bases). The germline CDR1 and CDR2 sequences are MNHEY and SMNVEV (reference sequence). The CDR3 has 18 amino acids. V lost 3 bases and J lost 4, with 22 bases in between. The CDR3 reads CASSLGGIKQATYNEQFF. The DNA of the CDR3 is TGTGCCAGCAGTTTGGGGGGAATTAAGCAGGCGACTTACAATGAGCAGTTCTTC.

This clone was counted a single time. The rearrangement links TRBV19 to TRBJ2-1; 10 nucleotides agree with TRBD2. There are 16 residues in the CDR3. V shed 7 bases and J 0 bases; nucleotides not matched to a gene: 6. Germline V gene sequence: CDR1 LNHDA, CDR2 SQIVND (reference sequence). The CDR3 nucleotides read TGTGCCAGTACCCTAGGACTAGCGGCCTCCTACAATGAGCAGTTCTTC. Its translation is CASTLGLAASYNEQFF.

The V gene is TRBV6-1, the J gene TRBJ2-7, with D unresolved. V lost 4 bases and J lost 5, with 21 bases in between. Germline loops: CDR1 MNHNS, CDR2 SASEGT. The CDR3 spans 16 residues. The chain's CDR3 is CASSVPLGYVQDEQYF. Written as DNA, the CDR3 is TGTGCCAGCAGTGTTCCCCTAGGTTATGTTCAGGACGAGCAGTACTTC.

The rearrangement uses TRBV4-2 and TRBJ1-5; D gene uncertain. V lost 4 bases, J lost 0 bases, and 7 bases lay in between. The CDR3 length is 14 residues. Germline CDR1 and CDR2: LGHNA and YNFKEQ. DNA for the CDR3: TGTGCCAGCAGCCCATTAGCTAGCAATCAGCCCCAGCATTTT. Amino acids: CASSPLASNQPQHF.

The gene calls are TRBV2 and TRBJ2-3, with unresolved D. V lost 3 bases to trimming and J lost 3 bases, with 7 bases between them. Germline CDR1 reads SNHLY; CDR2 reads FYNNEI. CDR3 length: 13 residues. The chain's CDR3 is CASSEKQTDTQYF. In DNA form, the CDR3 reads TGTGCCAGCAGTGAGAAGCAGACAGATACGCAGTATTTT.

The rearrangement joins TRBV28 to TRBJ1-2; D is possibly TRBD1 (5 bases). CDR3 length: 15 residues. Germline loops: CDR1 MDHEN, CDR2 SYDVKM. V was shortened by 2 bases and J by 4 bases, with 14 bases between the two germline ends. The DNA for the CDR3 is TGTGCCAGCAGTTTAGATGAAGGGGCACCCTATGGCTACACCTTC. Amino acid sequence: CASSLDEGAPYGYTF.

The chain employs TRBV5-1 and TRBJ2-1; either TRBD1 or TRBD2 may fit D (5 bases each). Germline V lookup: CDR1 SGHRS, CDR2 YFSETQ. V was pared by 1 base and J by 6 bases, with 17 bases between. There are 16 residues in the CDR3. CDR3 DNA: TGCGCCAGCAGCTTGTCCCCACCCGGGGCCCGCAATGAGCAGTTCTTC. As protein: CASSLSPPGARNEQFF.

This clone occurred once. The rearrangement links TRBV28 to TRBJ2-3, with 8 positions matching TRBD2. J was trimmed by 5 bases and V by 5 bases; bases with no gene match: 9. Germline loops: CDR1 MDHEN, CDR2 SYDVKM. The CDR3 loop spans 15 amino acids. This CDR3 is CASSPAGARKDTQYF. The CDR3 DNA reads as TGTGCCAGCAGTCCAGCGGGAGCCAGAAAAGATACGCAGTATTTT.

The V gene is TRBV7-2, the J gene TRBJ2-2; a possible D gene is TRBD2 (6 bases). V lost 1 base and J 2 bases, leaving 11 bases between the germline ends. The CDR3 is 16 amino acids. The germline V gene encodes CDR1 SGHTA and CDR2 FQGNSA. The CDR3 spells CASSLGLAKNTGELFF. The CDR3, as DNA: TGTGCCAGCAGCTTAGGGCTAGCGAAAAACACCGGGGAGCTGTTTTTT.

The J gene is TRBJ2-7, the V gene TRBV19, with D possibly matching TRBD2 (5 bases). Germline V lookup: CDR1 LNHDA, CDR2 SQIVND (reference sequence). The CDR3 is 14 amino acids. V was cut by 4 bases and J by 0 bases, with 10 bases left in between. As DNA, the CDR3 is TGTGCCAGTAGTAAGGTCGGGAACTCCTACGAGCAGTACTTC. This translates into CASSKVGNSYEQYF.

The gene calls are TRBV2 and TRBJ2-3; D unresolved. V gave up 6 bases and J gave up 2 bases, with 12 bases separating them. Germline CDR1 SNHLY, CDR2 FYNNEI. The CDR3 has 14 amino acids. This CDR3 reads CASRSAAATDTQYF. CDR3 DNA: TGTGCCAGCAGGAGCGCTGCGGCCACAGATACGCAGTATTTT.

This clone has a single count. The CDR3 reads CASSPDRLEKLFF. CDR3 sequence (DNA): TGTGCCAGCAGCCCCGACAGGCTTGAAAAACTGTTTTTT. This rearrangement joins TRBV11-2 to TRBJ1-4, with TRBD1 as a possible D gene (6 bases). The CDR3 has 13 amino acids. The germline V gene encodes CDR1 SGHAT and CDR2 FQNNGV. V lost 5 bases to trimming and J lost 7 bases, with 11 bases between them.